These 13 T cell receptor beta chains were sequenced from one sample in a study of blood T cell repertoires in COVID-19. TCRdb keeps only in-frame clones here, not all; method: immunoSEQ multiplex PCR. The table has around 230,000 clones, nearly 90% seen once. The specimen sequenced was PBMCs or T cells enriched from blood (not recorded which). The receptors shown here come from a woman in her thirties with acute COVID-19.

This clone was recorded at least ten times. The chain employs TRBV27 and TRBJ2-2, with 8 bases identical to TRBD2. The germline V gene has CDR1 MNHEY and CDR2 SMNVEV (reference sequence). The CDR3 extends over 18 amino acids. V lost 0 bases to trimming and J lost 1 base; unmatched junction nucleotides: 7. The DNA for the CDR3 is TGTGCCAGCAGTTTATCACCTGGGACTAGTGTGAACACCGGGGAGCTGTTTTTT. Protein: CASSLSPGTSVNTGELFF.

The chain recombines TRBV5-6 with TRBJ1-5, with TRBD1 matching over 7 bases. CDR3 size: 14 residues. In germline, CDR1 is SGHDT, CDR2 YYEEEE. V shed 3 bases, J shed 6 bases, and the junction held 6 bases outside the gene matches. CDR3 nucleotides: TGTGCCAGCAGCTCGAACAGGGGAAGTCAGCCCCAGCATTTT. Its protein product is CASSSNRGSQPQHF. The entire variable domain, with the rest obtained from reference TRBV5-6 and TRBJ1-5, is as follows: DAGVTQSPTHLIKTRGQQVTLRCSPKSGHDTVSWYQQALGQGPQFIFQYYEEEERQRGNFPDRFSGHQFPNYSSELNVNALLLGDSALYLCASSSNRGSQPQHFGDGTRLSIL.

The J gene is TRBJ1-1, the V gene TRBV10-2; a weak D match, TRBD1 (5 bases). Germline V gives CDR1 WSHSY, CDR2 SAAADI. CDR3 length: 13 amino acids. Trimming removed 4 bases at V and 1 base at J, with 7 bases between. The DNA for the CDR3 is TGCGCCAGCAGTGTCGACAGGAACACTGAAGCTTTCTTT. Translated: CASSVDRNTEAFF.

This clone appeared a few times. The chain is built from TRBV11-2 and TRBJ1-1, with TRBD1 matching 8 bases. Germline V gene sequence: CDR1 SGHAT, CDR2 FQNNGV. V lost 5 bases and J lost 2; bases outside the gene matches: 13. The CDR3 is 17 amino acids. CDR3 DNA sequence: TGTGCCAGCAGCCGATCCCGGGACAGGAGGTTAAACACTGAAGCTTTCTTT. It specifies CASSRSRDRRLNTEAFF.

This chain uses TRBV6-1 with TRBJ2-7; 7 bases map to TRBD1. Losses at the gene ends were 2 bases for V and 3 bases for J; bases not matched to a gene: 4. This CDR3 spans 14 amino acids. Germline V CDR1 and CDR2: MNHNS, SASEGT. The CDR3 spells CASSEWAGGYEQYF. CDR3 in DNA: TGTGCCAGCAGTGAATGGGCAGGGGGCTACGAGCAGTACTTC.

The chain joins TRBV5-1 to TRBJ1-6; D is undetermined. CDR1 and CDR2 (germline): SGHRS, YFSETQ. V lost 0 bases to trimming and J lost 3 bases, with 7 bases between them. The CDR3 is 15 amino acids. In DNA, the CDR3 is TGCGCCAGCAGCTTGGGTCGGAGCTATAATTCACCCCTCCACTTT. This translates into CASSLGRSYNSPLHF.

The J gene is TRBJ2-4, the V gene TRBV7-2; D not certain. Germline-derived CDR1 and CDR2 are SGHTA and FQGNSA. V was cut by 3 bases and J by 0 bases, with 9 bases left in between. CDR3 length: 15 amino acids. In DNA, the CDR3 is TGTGCCAGCAGCTTGACTGAGTTAGCCAAAAACATTCAGTACTTC. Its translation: CASSLTELAKNIQYF. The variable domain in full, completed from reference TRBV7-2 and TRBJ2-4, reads GAGVSQSPSNKVTEKGKDVELRCDPISGHTALYWYRQSLGQGLEFLIYFQGNSAPDKSGLPSDRFSAERTGGSVSTLTIQRTQQEDSAVYLCASSLTELAKNIQYFGAGTRLSVL.

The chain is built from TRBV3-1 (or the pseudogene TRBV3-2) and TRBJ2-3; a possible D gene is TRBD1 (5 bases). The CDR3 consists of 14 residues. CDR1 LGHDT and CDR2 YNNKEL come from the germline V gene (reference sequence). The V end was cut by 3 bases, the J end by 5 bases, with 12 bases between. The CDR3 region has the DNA TGTGCCAGCAGCCAGCAGAAACAGGTAGATACGCAGTATTTT. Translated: CASSQQKQVDTQYF.

The DNA of the CDR3 is TGTGCCAGCAGTTGGGACAGCGACACAGATACGCAGTATTTT. Translation gives CASSWDSDTDTQYF. This chain uses TRBV6-5 with TRBJ2-3, with 7 bases aligning to TRBD1. Germline CDR1 is MNHEY and CDR2 is SVGAGI. J lost 2 bases, V lost 4 bases, and 3 bases had no gene match. This CDR3 is built from 14 residues.

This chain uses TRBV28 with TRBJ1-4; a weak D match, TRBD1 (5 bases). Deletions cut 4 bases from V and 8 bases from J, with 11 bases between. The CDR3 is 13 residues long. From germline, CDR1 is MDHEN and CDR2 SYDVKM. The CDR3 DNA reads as TGTGCCAGCAGTTGGGGGGTGGCGGAAAAACTGTTTTTT. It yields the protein CASSWGVAEKLFF. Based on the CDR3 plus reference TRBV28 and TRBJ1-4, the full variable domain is DVKVTQSSRYLVKRTGEKVFLECVQDMDHENMFWYRQDPGLGLRLIYFSYDVKMKEKGDIPEGYSVSREKKERFSLILESASTNQTSMYLCASSWGVAEKLFFGSGTQLSVL.

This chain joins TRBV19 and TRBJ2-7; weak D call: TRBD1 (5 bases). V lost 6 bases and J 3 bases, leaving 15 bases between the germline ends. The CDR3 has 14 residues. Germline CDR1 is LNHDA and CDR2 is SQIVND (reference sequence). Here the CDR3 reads CASSYAGKDYEQYF. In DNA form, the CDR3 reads TGTGCCAGTAGCTATGCAGGGAAGGACTACGAGCAGTACTTC.

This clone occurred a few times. This CDR3 reads CASSVVPGAVYEQYF. The DNA of the CDR3 is TGTGCCAGCAGCGTGGTACCAGGGGCAGTGTACGAGCAGTACTTC. The chain joins TRBV9 to TRBJ2-7; D is perhaps TRBD1 (6 bases). There are 15 residues in the CDR3. Germline V lookup: CDR1 SGDLS, CDR2 YYNGEE. Trimming shortened V by 2 bases and J by 4 bases, and 16 bases separated the two germline ends.

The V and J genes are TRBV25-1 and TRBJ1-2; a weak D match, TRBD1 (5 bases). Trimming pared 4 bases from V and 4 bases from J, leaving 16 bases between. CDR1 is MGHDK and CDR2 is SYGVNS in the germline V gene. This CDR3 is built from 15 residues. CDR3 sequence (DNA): TGTGCCAGCAGTGCCTCTAAGGGGATTTCCTATGGCTACACCTTC. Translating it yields CASSASKGISYGYTF.